This T cell receptor beta chain stems from a study of cytomegalovirus exposure and HLA in healthy donors. Whole-study findings and limits: Later analysis showed most CMV-associated TCR beta chains appearing HLA-restricted. As a later analysis revealed, the rate of TCR association differed by HLA locus, with DRB1 most and HLA-C fewest.

Germline V gene data show CDR1 as SNHLY and CDR2 as FYNNEI. This CDR3 has 12 residues. V lost 3 bases, J lost 9 bases, and 3 bases stayed unmatched. Amplification used 60 Vbeta primers and 13 Jbeta primers. Using immunoSEQ multiplex PCR, the repertoire was profiled, and TCRdb retains in-frame clones only, with some absent. The specimen's table records 35,000 to 50,000 clones. With regard to this clone: Antigen: not known.

The specimen was PBMCs. The clonotype was recovered from a woman in her twenties or thirties in good health and CMV-seropositive. The chain employs TRBV2 and TRBJ1-2; 8 bases are shared with TRBD1. CDR3 residues: CASSEDRERYTF. In DNA, the CDR3 is TGTGCCAGCAGTGAGGACAGGGAGCGCTACACCTTC.